The entry below describes one TCR beta chain. These data come from a study of shared clonotypes between healthy human individuals. The length of the CDR3 is 15 residues. CDR1 and CDR2 (germline): SQVTM, ANQGSEA. Germline trimming cut 6 bases from V and 8 bases from J; bases unmatched to any gene: 12. Naive CD8 cells comprised CD45RO-negative, CCR7-positively selected cells, excluding terminally differentiated effector memory CD45RA+ cells. The data were produced by immunoSEQ multiplex PCR, yet TCRdb's version contains in-frame clones alone and is incomplete. The table records about 580,000 clones, 98% of them present only once.

Sequencing was performed on naive CD8+ T cells sorted from blood. This chain uses TRBV29-1 with TRBJ2-1; 11 bases line up with TRBD2. The clonotype was recovered from a man aged 25-45 years in good health. The DNA for the CDR3 is TGCAGCGTAATAACTACTAGCGGGAGAAGGGATGAGCAGTTCTTC. Amino acid sequence: CSVITTSGRRDEQFF.